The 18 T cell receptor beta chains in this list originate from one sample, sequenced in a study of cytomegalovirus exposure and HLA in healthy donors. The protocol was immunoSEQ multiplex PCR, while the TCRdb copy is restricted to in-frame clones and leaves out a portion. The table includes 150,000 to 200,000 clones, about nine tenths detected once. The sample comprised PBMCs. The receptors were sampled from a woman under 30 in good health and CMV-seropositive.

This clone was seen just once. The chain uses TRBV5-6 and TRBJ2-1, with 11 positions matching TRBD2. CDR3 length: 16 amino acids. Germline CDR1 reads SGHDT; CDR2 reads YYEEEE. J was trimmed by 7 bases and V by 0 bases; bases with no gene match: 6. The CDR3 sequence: CASSLGGRLAGNEQFF. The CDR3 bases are TGTGCCAGCAGCTTGGGAGGCCGACTAGCGGGAAATGAGCAGTTCTTC.

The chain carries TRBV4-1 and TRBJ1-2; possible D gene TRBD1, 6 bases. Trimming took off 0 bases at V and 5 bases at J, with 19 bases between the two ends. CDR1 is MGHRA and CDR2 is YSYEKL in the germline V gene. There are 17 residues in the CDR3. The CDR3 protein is CASSQEGGWGGPYGYTF. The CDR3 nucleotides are TGCGCCAGCAGCCAAGAGGGGGGCTGGGGAGGGCCGTATGGCTACACCTTC.

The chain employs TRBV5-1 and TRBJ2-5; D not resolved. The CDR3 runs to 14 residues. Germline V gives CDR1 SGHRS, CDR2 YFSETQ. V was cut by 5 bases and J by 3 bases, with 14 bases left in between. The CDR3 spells CASSPDYFEETQYF. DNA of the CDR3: TGCGCCAGCAGTCCAGATTATTTCGAAGAGACCCAGTACTTC.

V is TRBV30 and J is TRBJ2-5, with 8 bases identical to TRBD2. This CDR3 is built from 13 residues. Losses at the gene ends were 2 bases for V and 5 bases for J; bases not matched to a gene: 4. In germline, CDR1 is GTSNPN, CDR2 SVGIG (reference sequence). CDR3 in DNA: TGTGCCTGGAGTCGGGAGGGTTGGGAGACCCAGTACTTC. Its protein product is CAWSREGWETQYF.

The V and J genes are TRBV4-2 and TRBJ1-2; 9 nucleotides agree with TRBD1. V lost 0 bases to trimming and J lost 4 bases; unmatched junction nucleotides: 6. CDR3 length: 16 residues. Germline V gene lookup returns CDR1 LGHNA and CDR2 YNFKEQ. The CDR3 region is CASSQDLRDRAYGYTF. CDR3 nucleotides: TGTGCCAGCAGCCAAGATCTAAGGGACAGGGCCTATGGCTACACCTTC.

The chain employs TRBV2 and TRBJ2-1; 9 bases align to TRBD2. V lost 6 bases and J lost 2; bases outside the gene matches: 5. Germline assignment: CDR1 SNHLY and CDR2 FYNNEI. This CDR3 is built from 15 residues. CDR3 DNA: TGTGCCAGCAGGACGGTAGCGGGAGCCTACAATGAGCAGTTCTTC. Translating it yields CASRTVAGAYNEQFF.

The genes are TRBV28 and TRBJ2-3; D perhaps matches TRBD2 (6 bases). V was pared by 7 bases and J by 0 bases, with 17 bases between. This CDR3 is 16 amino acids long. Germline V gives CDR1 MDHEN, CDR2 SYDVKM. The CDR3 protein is CASILGLAGSTDTQYF. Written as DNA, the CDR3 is TGTGCCAGCATCTTGGGGCTGGCGGGGAGCACAGATACGCAGTATTTT.

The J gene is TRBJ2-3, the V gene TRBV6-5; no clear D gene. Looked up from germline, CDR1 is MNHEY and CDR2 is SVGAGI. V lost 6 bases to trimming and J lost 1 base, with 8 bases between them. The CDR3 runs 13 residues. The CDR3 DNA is TGTGCCAGCAGCCCGCGGCGCACAGATACGCAGTATTTT. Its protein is CASSPRRTDTQYF.

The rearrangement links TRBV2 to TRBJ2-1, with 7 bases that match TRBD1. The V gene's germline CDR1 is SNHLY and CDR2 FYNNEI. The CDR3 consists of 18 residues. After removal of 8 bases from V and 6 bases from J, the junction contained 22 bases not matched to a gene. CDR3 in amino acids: CASGRQGSGTARVNEQFF. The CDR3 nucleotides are TGTGCCAGCGGAAGACAGGGCTCCGGGACCGCCCGCGTCAATGAGCAGTTCTTC.

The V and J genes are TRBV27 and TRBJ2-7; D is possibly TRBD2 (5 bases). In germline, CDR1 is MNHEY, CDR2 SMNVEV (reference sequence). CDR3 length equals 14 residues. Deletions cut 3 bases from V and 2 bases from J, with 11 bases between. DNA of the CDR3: TGTGCCAGCAGTTTTAGGCGGGTAACCTACGAGCAGTACTTC. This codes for CASSFRRVTYEQYF.

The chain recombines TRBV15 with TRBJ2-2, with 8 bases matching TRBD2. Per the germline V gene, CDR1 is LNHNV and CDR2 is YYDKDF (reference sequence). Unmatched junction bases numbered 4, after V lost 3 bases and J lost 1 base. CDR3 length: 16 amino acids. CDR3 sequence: CATSSRLAGNTGELFF. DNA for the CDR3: TGTGCCACCAGCAGTCGGCTAGCGGGGAACACCGGGGAGCTGTTTTTT.

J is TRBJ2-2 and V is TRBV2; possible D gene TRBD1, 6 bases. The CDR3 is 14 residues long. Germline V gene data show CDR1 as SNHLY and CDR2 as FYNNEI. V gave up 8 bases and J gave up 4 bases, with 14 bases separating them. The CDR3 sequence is CASLRDTFTGELFF. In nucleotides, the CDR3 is TGTGCCAGCCTTCGGGACACCTTCACCGGGGAGCTGTTTTTT.

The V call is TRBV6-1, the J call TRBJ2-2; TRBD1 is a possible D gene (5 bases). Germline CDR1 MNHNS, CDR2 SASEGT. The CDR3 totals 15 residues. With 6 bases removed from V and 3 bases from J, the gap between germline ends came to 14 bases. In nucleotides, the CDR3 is TGTGCCAGCAGGGTAGGACAAATCGACACCGGGGAGCTGTTTTTT. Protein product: CASRVGQIDTGELFF.

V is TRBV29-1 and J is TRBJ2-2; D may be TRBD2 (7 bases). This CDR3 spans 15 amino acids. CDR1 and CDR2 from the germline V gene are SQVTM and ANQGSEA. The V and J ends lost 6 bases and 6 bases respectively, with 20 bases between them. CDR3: CSVPGRGDWAGELFF. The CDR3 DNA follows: TGCAGCGTCCCTGGGAGGGGGGATTGGGCCGGGGAGCTGTTTTTT.

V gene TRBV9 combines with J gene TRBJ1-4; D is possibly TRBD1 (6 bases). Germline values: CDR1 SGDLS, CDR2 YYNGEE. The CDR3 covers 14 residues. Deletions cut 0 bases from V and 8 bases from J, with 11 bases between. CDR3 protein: CASSVEGVGEKLFF. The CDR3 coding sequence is TGTGCCAGCAGCGTAGAGGGGGTTGGCGAAAAACTGTTTTTT.

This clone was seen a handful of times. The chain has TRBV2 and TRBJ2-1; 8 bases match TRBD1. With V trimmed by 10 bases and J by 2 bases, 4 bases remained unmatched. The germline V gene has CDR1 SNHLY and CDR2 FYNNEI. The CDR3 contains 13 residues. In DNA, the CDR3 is TGTGCCACTCGACAGGGGACCTACAATGAGCAGTTCTTC. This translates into CATRQGTYNEQFF.

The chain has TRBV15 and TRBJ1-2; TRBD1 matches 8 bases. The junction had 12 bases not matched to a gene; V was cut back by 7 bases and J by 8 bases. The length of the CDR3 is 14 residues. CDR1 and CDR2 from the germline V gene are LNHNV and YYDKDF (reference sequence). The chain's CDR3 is CATTPPGQARGYTF. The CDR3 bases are TGTGCCACCACCCCTCCGGGACAGGCGAGAGGCTACACCTTC.

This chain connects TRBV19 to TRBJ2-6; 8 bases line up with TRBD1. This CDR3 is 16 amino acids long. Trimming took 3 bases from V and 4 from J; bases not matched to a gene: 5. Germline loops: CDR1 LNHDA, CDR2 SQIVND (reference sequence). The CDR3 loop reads CASSIQGARGANVLTF. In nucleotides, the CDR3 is TGTGCCAGTAGTATTCAGGGGGCGCGCGGGGCCAACGTCCTGACTTTC. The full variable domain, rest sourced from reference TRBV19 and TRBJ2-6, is DGGITQSPKYLFRKEGQNVTLSCEQNLNHDAMYWYRQDPGQGLRLIYYSQIVNDFQKGDIAEGYSVSREKKESFPLTVTSAQKNPTAFYLCASSIQGARGANVLTFGAGSRLTVL.